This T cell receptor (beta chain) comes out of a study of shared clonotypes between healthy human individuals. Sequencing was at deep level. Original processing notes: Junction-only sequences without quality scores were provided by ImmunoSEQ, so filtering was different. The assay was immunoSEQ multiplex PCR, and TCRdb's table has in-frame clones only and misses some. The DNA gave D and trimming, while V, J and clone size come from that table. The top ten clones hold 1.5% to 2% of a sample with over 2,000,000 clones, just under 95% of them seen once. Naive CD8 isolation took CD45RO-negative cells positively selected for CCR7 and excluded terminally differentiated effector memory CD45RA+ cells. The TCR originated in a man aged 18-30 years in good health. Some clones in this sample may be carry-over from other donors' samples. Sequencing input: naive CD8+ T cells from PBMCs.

CDR3 bases: TGTGCCTGGAGTTCCATAGGAGGGAGCGGGAGGGGCACCGGGGAGCTGTTTTTT. This gives the protein CAWSSIGGSGRGTGELFF. The chain uses TRBV30 and TRBJ2-2; 10 bases are shared with TRBD2. V lost 2 bases and J lost 4; bases outside the gene matches: 13. Germline V gene lookup returns CDR1 GTSNPN and CDR2 SVGIG (reference sequence). This CDR3 is 18 amino acids long. The full variable domain, in which reference TRBV30 and TRBJ2-2 provide the parts outside the CDR3, is SQTIHQWPATLVQPVGSPLSLECTVEGTSNPNLYWYRQAAGRGLQLLFYSVGIGQISSEVPQNLSASRPQDRQFILSSKKLLLSDSGFYLCAWSSIGGSGRGTGELFFGEGSRLTVL.